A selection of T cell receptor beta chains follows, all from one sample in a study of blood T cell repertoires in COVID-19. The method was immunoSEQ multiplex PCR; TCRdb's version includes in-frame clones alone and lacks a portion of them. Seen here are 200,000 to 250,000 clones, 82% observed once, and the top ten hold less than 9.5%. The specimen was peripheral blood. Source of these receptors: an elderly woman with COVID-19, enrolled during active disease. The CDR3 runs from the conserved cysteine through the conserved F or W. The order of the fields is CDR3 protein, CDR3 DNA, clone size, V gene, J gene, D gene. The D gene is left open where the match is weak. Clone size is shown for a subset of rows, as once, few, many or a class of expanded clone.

CASSFDGNPPGYTF,TGCGCCAGCAGCTTCGACGGGAACCCTCCTGGCTACACCTTC,NA,TRBV5-1,TRBJ1-2,NA
CASLIPGVGAFF,TGTGCCAGCCTCATACCAGGGGTAGGTGCTTTCTTT,once,TRBV28,TRBJ1-1,NA
CASSLVPRAGRDTQYF,TGTGCCAGCAGCTTAGTCCCGCGGGCCGGGAGGGATACGCAGTATTTT,NA,TRBV7-6,TRBJ2-3,TRBD2
CASRVSQMNTEAFF,TGTGCCAGCAGAGTATCACAGATGAACACTGAAGCTTTCTTT,few,TRBV6-5,TRBJ1-1,NA
CASSPPLGTFYEQYF,TGTGCCAGCAGTCCCCCCCTCGGGACTTTCTACGAGCAGTACTTC,NA,TRBV28,TRBJ2-7,NA
CASSQGGQGARGYTF,TGCGCCAGCAGCCAAGGCGGACAGGGGGCTCGGGGCTACACCTTC,NA,TRBV4-1,TRBJ1-2,TRBD1
CATTGIHSGNTIYF,TGTGCCACCACAGGGATACACTCTGGAAACACCATATATTTT,NA,TRBV28,TRBJ1-3,NA
CASSLWGAGAAGYGYTF,TGTGCCAGCAGTTTATGGGGGGCGGGGGCTGCGGGCTATGGCTACACCTTC,NA,TRBV28,TRBJ1-2,NA
CASSPQSGEQYF,TGTGCCAGCAGTCCCCAATCCGGCGAGCAGTACTTC,many,TRBV27,TRBJ2-7,NA
CASSLGAGYYEQYF,TGTGCCAGCAGCTTAGGTGCAGGGTACTACGAGCAGTACTTC,NA,TRBV7-9,TRBJ2-7,NA
CASSLATGANEKLFF,TGCGCCAGCAGCTTGGCCACGGGTGCTAATGAAAAACTGTTTTTT,NA,TRBV5-1,TRBJ1-4,NA
CSANLYTGELFF,TGCAGCGCTAATTTATACACCGGGGAGCTGTTTTTT,NA,TRBV29-1,TRBJ2-2,NA
CASAGGIQETQYF,TGTGCCAGCGCAGGCGGGATTCAAGAGACCCAGTACTTC,NA,TRBV7-2,TRBJ2-5,NA
CASSSGLTSGNTIYF,TGTGCCAGCAGCTCGGGACTGACGTCTGGAAACACCATATATTTT,NA,TRBV7-2,TRBJ1-3,NA
CASSPTGGNGYTF,TGTGCCAGCAGCCCGACAGGGGGGAATGGCTACACCTTC,NA,TRBV3-1/TRBV3-2,TRBJ1-2,TRBD1
CASSPAGGQGVRNQPQHF,TGCGCCAGCAGCCCCGCGGGGGGACAGGGGGTAAGGAATCAGCCCCAGCATTTT,NA,TRBV5-1,TRBJ1-5,TRBD1
CASSPQGFYYEQYF,TGTGCCAGCAGTCCCCAGGGATTTTACTACGAGCAGTACTTC,once,TRBV7-2,TRBJ2-7,NA
CASSSGQGGEKLFF,TGTGCCAGCAGCTCGGGACAGGGAGGGGAAAAACTGTTTTTT,NA,TRBV7-9,TRBJ1-4,TRBD1
CASSSPGQGNYGYTF,TGTGCCAGCAGTTCCCCGGGACAGGGGAACTATGGCTACACCTTC,few,TRBV27,TRBJ1-2,TRBD1
CASGNRGRATGELFF,TGTGCCTCTGGTAATAGGGGGAGGGCCACCGGGGAGCTGTTTTTT,NA,TRBV30,TRBJ2-2,NA
CASRGAVNSGNTIYF,TGTGCCAGCAGAGGGGCGGTGAACTCTGGAAACACCATATATTTT,once,TRBV6-5,TRBJ1-3,NA
CASSLPQGDYVGYTF,TGTGCCAGCAGCTTACCTCAGGGGGATTATGTTGGCTACACCTTC,NA,TRBV7-9,TRBJ1-2,TRBD1
CASSHPGQGRSEQYF,TGTGCCAGCAGCCACCCGGGACAGGGGCGAAGCGAGCAGTACTTC,NA,TRBV3-1/TRBV3-2,TRBJ2-7,TRBD1
CASRGGWVWGTDTQYF,TGTGCCAGCAGGGGAGGCTGGGTATGGGGCACAGATACGCAGTATTTT,NA,TRBV27,TRBJ2-3,NA
CASSTYGGGRTEAFF,TGTGCCAGCAGCACCTACGGGGGGGGCAGAACTGAAGCTTTCTTT,NA,TRBV5-8,TRBJ1-1,NA
CASSQDRHTEAFF,TGTGCCAGCAGCCAGGACAGGCACACTGAAGCTTTCTTT,NA,TRBV12-3/TRBV12-4,TRBJ1-1,TRBD1
CASVTGFGRGRGGYTF,TGTGCCAGCGTAACGGGTTTCGGCAGGGGGCGAGGTGGCTACACCTTC,NA,TRBV19,TRBJ1-2,TRBD1
CASSGGQGYSNEKLFF,TGTGCCAGCTCAGGTGGACAGGGCTATTCTAATGAAAAACTGTTTTTT,NA,TRBV18,TRBJ1-4,TRBD1
CASSYAAGGPETQYF,TGTGCCAGCAGTTACGCCGCGGGGGGCCCGGAGACCCAGTACTTC,NA,TRBV6-5,TRBJ2-5,TRBD2
CASSQTGTGKNGELFF,TGCGCCAGCAGCCAAACCGGGACAGGGAAGAACGGGGAGCTGTTTTTT,NA,TRBV5-1,TRBJ2-2,TRBD1